The source of this TCR beta chain is a study of post-analysis software for immune sequencing data. Study as a whole: Relapsing-remitting, secondary progressive and progressive-relapsing multiple sclerosis courses were included. Study conclusions and caveats: F measure showed strong co-clustering of same-batch samples. Patients had higher frequencies than controls of roughly 5 TRBV segments, including TRBV5-6, TRBV5-1 and TRBV20-1. Significantly lower normalized Chao1 diversity was seen in multiple sclerosis patients than in controls.

The V gene lost 4 bases and the J gene lost 5 bases, with 18 bases spanning the gap. CDR1 and CDR2 from the germline V gene are SGHRS and YFSETQ. This CDR3 region has 15 residues. With regard to this clonotype: What it recognizes is unknown.

Included in the TCR beta cDNA libraries were unique molecular identifiers. Each batch of about 0.95 to 11 million T cells produced roughly 0.5 million cDNA molecules. TCRdb independently ran MiXCR on the PCR reads; one entry per CDR3 protein. In the table there are 650,000 to 850,000 distinct CDR3 sequences, more than 45% of which are singletons. The sequence came from a girl aged 10-17 years with multiple sclerosis. J is TRBJ2-5 and V is TRBV5-1, with D possibly called TRBD1 or TRBD2 (5 bases each). The sample taken for sequencing was blood. DNA for the CDR3: TGCGCCAGCAGCGGGGACGTCGGGGTCCTGGAGACCCAGTACTTC. This gives the protein CASSGDVGVLETQYF.